Below are 9 T cell receptor beta chains sequenced from a single sample in a study of blood T cell repertoires in COVID-19. TCRdb's table, derived via immunoSEQ multiplex PCR, lists solely in-frame clones and lacks some. Among roughly 280,000 clones listed, about 89% were seen once. Sequencing used peripheral blood. These receptors came from a man aged 40-55 years with active or convalescent COVID-19.

The rearrangement links TRBV27 to TRBJ1-2, with 9 bases aligning to TRBD1. V was pared by 7 bases and J by 7 bases, with 10 bases of the junction left unmatched. The CDR3 runs 14 residues. Germline V gene data show CDR1 as MNHEY and CDR2 as SMNVEV (reference sequence). The CDR3 DNA sequence: TGTGCCAGCACCCTCAGGACAGGGGACCGTGGCTACACCTTC. This sequence encodes CASTLRTGDRGYTF.

The rearrangement uses TRBV19 and TRBJ2-7; D is possibly TRBD2 (5 bases). V shed 5 bases and J shed 5 bases, with 22 bases lying between them. This CDR3 has 16 amino acids. Germline loops: CDR1 LNHDA, CDR2 SQIVND (reference sequence). In DNA, the CDR3 is TGTGCCAGTAGTCCCTCCACCGAGAGCGGTCGCCACGAGCAGTACTTC. This encodes CASSPSTESGRHEQYF.

This chain links TRBV7-7 with TRBJ1-2, with TRBD1 matching 9 bases. The CDR3 is 18 residues long. J lost 3 bases, V lost 1 base, and 12 bases had no gene match. Germline values: CDR1 SSHAT, CDR2 FNYEAQ (reference sequence). The CDR3 reads CASSLGGFTGGDYYGYTF. Here the CDR3 DNA reads TGTGCCAGCAGCTTAGGCGGCTTTACAGGGGGCGATTACTATGGCTACACCTTC.

The gene calls are TRBV4-1 and TRBJ2-5; possibly TRBD1 for D (5 bases). V shed 2 bases and J shed 4 bases, with 8 bases lying between them. The germline V gene encodes CDR1 MGHRA and CDR2 YSYEKL. The CDR3 is 13 amino acids. The DNA of the CDR3 is TGCGCCAGCAGCCAACAGGGATTAGAGACCCAGTACTTC. Translating gives CASSQQGLETQYF.

A word on this clone: The same CDR3 also results from other DNA sequences found in this sample. V gene TRBV28 combines with J gene TRBJ2-7; TRBD1 matches 8 bases. The J segment lost 0 bases and the V segment lost 6 bases, leaving 7 bases of the junction unmatched. Germline V gives CDR1 MDHEN, CDR2 SYDVKM. The CDR3 length is 15 residues. Written as DNA, the CDR3 is TGTGCCAGCAGCCTAACAGGGGGGAGCTCCTACGAGCAGTACTTC. This sequence encodes CASSLTGGSSYEQYF.

This clone was observed a handful of times. CDR3 sequence reads: CASSPDRGSTGELFF. The CDR3 DNA reads TGTGCCAGCAGCCCGGACAGGGGGTCAACCGGGGAGCTGTTTTTT. The genes are TRBV5-4 and TRBJ2-2, with 10 bases that match TRBD1. This CDR3 is 15 amino acids long. Trimming at V came to 4 bases and at J to 5 bases, leaving 5 bases not matched to a gene. Germline loops: CDR1 SGHNT, CDR2 YYREEE (reference sequence). The full variable domain, its missing parts supplied by reference TRBV5-4 and TRBJ2-2, is ETGVTQSPTHLIKTRGQQVTLRCSSQSGHNTVSWYQQALGQGPQFIFQYYREEENGRGNFPPRFSGLQFPNYSSELNVNALELDDSALYLCASSPDRGSTGELFFGEGSRLTVL.

The chain employs TRBV5-1 and TRBJ1-2; D gene uncertain. Deletions cut 0 bases from V and 3 bases from J, with 6 bases between. The length of the CDR3 is 13 residues. Germline V CDR1 and CDR2: SGHRS, YFSETQ. Written as DNA, the CDR3 is TGCGCCAGCAGCTTGGCCGGGGACTATGGCTACACCTTC. It translates to CASSLAGDYGYTF. Supplemented by reference TRBV5-1 and TRBJ1-2, the full variable domain reads KAGVTQTPRYLIKTRGQQVTLSCSPISGHRSVSWYQQTPGQGLQFLFEYFSETQRNKGNFPGRFSGRQFSNSRSEMNVSTLELGDSALYLCASSLAGDYGYTFGSGTRLTVV.

V gene TRBV18 combines with J gene TRBJ1-3; no reliable D call. V gave up 3 bases and J gave up 2 bases, with 11 bases separating them. CDR1 and CDR2 from the germline V gene are KGHSH and LQKENI. CDR3 length equals 15 residues. The CDR3 is CASSPTAAPGNTIYF. The CDR3 DNA is TGTGCCAGCTCACCTACAGCGGCTCCTGGAAACACCATATATTTT.

The gene calls are TRBV19 and TRBJ2-7; perhaps TRBD2 as D (5 bases). V lost 5 bases and J 3 bases, leaving 11 bases between the germline ends. CDR3 size: 13 residues. Germline V lookup: CDR1 LNHDA, CDR2 SQIVND (reference sequence). As DNA, the CDR3 is TGTGCCAGTAGTGCGGCCGGGAACTACGAGCAGTACTTC. It translates to CASSAAGNYEQYF.